Following are 2 T cell receptor beta chains from one sample sequenced in a study of blood T cell repertoires in COVID-19. TCRdb keeps only in-frame clones here, not all; method: immunoSEQ multiplex PCR. Of 50,000 or so clones in the sample, under 85% are singletons; the top ten hold over 15%. Sequencing was done on a sample of peripheral blood. These receptors all stem from a man in his forties with acute or convalescent COVID-19.

In DNA form, the CDR3 reads TGTGCCACCATCCTTCCGGGACAGGGATTCATGAACACTGAAGCTTTCTTT. This encodes CATILPGQGFMNTEAFF. V usage is TRBV24-1 and J usage is TRBJ1-1; 9 bases are shared with TRBD1. This CDR3 comprises 17 residues. Germline CDR1 reads KGHDR; CDR2 reads SFDVKD. The V gene end was trimmed by 8 bases and the J gene end by 0 bases; junction bases not matched to a gene: 12.

The chain carries TRBV5-1 and TRBJ2-1; TRBD1 aligns across 8 bases. The length of the CDR3 is 16 residues. Losses at the gene ends were 4 bases for V and 0 bases for J; bases not matched to a gene: 6. Germline V gene lookup returns CDR1 SGHRS and CDR2 YFSETQ. CDR3 region: CASSGQGSSSYNEQFF. Here the CDR3 DNA reads TGCGCCAGCAGCGGACAGGGCTCAAGCTCCTACAATGAGCAGTTCTTC.